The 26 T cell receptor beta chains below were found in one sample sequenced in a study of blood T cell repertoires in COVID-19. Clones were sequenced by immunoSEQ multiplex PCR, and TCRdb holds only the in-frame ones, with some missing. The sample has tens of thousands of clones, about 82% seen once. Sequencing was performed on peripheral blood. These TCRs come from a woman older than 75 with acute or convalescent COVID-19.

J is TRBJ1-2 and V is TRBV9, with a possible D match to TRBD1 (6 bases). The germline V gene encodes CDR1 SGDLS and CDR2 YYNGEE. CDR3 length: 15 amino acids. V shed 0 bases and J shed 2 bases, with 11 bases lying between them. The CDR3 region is CASSVEGGPNYGYTF. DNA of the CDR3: TGTGCCAGCAGCGTAGAGGGGGGGCCCAACTATGGCTACACCTTC. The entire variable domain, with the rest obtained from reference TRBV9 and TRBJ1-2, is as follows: DSGVTQTPKHLITATGQRVTLRCSPRSGDLSVYWYQQSLDQGLQFLIQYYNGEERAKGNILERFSAQQFPDLHSELNLSSLELGDSALYFCASSVEGGPNYGYTFGSGTRLTVV.

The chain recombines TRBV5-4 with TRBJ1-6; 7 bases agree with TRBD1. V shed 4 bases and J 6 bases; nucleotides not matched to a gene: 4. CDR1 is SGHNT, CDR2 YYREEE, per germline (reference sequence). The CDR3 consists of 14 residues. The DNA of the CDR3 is TGTGCCAGCAGCCAGGGACAGCCTAATTCACCCCTCCACTTT. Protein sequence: CASSQGQPNSPLHF. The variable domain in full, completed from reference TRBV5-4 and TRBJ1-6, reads ETGVTQSPTHLIKTRGQQVTLRCSSQSGHNTVSWYQQALGQGPQFIFQYYREEENGRGNFPPRFSGLQFPNYSSELNVNALELDDSALYLCASSQGQPNSPLHFGNGTRLTVT.

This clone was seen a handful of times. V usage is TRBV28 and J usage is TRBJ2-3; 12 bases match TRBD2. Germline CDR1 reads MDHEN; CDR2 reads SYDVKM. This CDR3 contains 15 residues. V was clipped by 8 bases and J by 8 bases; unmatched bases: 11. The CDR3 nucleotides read TGTGCCAGCGGAACTAGCGGGGGGCAAAAAGGTACGCAGTATTTT. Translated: CASGTSGGQKGTQYF.

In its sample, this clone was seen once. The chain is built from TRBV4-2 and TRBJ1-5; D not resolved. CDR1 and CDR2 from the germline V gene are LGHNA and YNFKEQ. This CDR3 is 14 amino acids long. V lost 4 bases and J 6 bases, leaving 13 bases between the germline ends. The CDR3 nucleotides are TGTGCCAGCAGCCTCACCGGGTCCGGTCAGCCCCAGCATTTT. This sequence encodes CASSLTGSGQPQHF.

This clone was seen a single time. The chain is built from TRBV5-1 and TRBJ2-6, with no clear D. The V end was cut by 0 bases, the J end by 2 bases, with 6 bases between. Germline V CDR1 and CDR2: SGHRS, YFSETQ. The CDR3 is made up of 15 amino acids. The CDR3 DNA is TGCGCCAGCAGCTTGGCCGAGCCTGGGGCCAACGTCCTGACTTTC. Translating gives CASSLAEPGANVLTF.

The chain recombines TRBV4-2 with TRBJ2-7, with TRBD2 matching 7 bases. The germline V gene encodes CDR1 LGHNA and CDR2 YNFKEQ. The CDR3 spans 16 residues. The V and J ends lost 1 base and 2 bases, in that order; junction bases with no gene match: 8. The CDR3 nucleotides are TGTGCCAGCAGCCAAGTAGTTCTAGCGGCTACCTACGAGCAGTACGTC. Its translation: CASSQVVLAATYEQYV.

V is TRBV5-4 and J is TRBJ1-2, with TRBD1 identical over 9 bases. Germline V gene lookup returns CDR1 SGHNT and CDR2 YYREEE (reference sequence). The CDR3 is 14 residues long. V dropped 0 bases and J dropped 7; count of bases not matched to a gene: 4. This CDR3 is CASSLDRGQGGYTF. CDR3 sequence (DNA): TGTGCCAGCAGCTTGGACAGGGGGCAGGGTGGCTACACCTTC.

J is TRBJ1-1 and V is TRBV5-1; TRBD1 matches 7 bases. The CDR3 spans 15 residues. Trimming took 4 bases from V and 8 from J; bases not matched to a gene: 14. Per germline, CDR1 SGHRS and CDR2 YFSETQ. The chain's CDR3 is CASSLAGGTVKEAFF. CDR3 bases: TGCGCCAGCAGCCTGGCGGGTGGGACAGTCAAAGAAGCTTTCTTT.

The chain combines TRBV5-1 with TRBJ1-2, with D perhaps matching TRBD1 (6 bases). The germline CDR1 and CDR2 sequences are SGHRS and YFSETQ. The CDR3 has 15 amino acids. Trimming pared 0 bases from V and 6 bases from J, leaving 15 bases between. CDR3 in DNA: TGCGCCAGCAGCTTGGCACAGGGTGGCCCGAATGGCTACACCTTC. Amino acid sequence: CASSLAQGGPNGYTF.

The DNA of the CDR3 is TGTGCCAGCAGCGTAGGGGCACAGGGTGGGTACAATGAGCAGTTCTTC. Translated: CASSVGAQGGYNEQFF. This chain joins TRBV9 and TRBJ2-1; a possible D gene is TRBD1 (6 bases). The CDR3 is 16 amino acids. Germline CDR1 is SGDLS and CDR2 is YYNGEE. V lost 0 bases and J 4 bases, leaving 14 bases between the germline ends.

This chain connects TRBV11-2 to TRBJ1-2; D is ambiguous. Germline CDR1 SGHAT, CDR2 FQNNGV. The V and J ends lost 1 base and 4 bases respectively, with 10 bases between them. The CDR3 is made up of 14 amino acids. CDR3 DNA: TGTGCCAGCAGCTTAGCGGAGTCACCCTATGGCTACACCTTC. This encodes CASSLAESPYGYTF.

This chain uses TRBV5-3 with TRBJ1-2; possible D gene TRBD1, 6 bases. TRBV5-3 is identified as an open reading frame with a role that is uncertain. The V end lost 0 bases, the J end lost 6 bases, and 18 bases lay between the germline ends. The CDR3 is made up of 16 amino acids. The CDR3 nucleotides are TGTGCCAGAAGCTTGGATGAACAGGGCTTTTTGGATGGCTACACCTTC. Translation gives CARSLDEQGFLDGYTF.

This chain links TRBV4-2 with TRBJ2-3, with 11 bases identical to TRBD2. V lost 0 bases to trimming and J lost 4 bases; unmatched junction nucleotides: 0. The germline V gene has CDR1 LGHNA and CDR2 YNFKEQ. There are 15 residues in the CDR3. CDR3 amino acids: CASSQDSGGADTQYF. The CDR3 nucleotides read TGTGCCAGCAGCCAAGATAGCGGGGGGGCAGATACGCAGTATTTT.

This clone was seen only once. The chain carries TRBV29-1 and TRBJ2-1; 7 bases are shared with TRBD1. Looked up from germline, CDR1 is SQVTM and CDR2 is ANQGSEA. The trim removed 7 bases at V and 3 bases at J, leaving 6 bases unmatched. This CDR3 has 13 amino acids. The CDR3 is CSAIQGLYNEQFF. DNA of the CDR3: TGCAGCGCTATACAGGGGCTCTACAATGAGCAGTTCTTC.

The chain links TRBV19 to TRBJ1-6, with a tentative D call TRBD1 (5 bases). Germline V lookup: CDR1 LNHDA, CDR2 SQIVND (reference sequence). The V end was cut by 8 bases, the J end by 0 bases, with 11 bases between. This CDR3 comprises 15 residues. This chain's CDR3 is CASSDSDSYNSPLHF. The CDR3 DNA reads TGTGCCAGTTCTGACAGCGACTCCTATAATTCACCCCTCCACTTT.

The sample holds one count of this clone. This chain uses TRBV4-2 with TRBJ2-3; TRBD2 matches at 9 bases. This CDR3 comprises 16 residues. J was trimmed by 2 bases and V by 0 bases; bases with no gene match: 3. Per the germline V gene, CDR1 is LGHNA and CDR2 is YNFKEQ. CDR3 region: CASSQERLAATDTQYF. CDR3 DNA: TGTGCCAGCAGCCAAGAGAGACTAGCGGCCACAGATACGCAGTATTTT.

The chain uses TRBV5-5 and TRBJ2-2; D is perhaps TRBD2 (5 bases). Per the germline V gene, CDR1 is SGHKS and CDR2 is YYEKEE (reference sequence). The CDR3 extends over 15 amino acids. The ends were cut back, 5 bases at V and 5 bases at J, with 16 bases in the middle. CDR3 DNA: TGTGCCAGCAGAATGGAGGTGGGGAATACCGGGGAGCTGTTTTTT. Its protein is CASRMEVGNTGELFF. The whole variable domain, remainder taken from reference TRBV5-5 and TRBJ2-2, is DAGVTQSPTHLIKTRGQQVTLRCSPISGHKSVSWYQQVLGQGPQFIFQYYEKEERGRGNFPDRFSARQFPNYSSELNVNALLLGDSALYLCASRMEVGNTGELFFGEGSRLTVL.

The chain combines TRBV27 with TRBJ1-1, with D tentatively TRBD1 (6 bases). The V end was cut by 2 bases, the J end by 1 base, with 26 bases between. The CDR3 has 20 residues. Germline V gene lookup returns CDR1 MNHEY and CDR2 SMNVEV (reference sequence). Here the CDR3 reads CASSLEAATGPGYTNTEAFF. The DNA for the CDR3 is TGTGCCAGCAGTTTAGAAGCGGCAACAGGGCCGGGTTACACGAACACTGAAGCTTTCTTT.

The DNA of the CDR3 is TGCAGTGCTAGTGGGGTACTAGCGGGGGGGGCCCCGGGGACCGGGGAGCTGTTTTTT. Amino acids: CSASGVLAGGAPGTGELFF. The J gene is TRBJ2-2, the V gene TRBV20-1; 13 bases are shared with TRBD2. J gave up 5 bases and V 3 bases, and 15 bases lay outside the gene matches. Germline values: CDR1 DFQATT, CDR2 SNEGSKA (reference sequence). There are 19 residues in the CDR3.

For the CDR3, the DNA is TGTGCCAGCCAAGTAAGGGGCTTAAATACGCAGTATTTT. It is translated as CASQVRGLNTQYF. The rearrangement links TRBV19 to TRBJ2-3; D is possibly TRBD1 (5 bases). Germline CDR1 is LNHDA and CDR2 is SQIVND (reference sequence). Trimming removed 9 bases at V and 7 bases at J, with 17 bases between. The CDR3 runs 13 residues.

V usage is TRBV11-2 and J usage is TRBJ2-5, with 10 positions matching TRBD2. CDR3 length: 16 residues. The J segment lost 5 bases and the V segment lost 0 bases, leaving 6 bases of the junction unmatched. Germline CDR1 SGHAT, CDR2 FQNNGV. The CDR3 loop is CASSLDRSGGIETQYF. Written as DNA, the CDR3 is TGTGCCAGCAGCTTAGACCGTAGCGGGGGGATTGAGACCCAGTACTTC.

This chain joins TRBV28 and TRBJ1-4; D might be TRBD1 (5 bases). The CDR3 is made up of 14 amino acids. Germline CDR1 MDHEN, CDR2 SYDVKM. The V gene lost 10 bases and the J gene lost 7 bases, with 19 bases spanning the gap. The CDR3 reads CATVHFRGGEKLFF. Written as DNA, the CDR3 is TGTGCCACAGTCCATTTTAGGGGCGGTGAAAAACTGTTTTTT.

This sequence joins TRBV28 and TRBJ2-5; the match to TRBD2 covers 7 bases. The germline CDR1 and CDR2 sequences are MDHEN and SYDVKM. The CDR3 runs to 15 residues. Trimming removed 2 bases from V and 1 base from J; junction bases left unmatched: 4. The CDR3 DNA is TGTGCCAGCAGTTTAGTTGGGAGGGCCCAAGAGACCCAGTACTTC. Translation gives CASSLVGRAQETQYF. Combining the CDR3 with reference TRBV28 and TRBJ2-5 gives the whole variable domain DVKVTQSSRYLVKRTGEKVFLECVQDMDHENMFWYRQDPGLGLRLIYFSYDVKMKEKGDIPEGYSVSREKKERFSLILESASTNQTSMYLCASSLVGRAQETQYFGPGTRLLVL.

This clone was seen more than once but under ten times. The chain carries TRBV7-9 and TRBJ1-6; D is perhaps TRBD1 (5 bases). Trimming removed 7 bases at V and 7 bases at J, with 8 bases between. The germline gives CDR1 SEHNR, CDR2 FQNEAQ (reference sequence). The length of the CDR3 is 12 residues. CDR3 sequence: CASTQGNSPLHF. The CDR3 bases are TGTGCCAGCACGCAGGGAAATTCACCCCTCCACTTT.

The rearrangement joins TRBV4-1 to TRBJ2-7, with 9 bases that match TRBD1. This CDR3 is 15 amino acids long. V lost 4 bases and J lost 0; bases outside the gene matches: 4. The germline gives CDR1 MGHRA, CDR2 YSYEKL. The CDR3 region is CASSRGQGGSYEQYF. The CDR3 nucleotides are TGCGCCAGCAGCCGGGGACAGGGTGGCTCCTACGAGCAGTACTTC.

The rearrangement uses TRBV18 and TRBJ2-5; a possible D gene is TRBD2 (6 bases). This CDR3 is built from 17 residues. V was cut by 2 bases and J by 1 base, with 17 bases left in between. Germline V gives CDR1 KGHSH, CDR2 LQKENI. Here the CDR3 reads CASSPYRLEAGQETQYF. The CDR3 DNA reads TGTGCCAGCTCACCATACAGACTAGAAGCGGGCCAAGAGACCCAGTACTTC. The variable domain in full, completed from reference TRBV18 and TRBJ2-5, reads NAGVMQNPRHLVRRRGQEARLRCSPMKGHSHVYWYRQLPEEGLKFMVYLQKENIIDESGMPKERFSAEFPKEGPSILRIQQVVRGDSAAYFCASSPYRLEAGQETQYFGPGTRLLVL.